This is a list of T cell receptor beta chains from one sample in a study of blood T cell repertoires in COVID-19. Produced via immunoSEQ multiplex PCR; TCRdb's table is partial and in-frame only. Seen here are some 200,000 clones, around 80% observed once, and the top ten hold 6.5% to 8.5%. The sample was PBMCs or T cells enriched from blood (not recorded which). Receptor source: a woman in her thirties or forties with acute COVID-19. The CDR3 runs from the conserved cysteine through the conserved F or W. The D gene is left open where the match is weak. Not all rows give a size; the values are once, few, many and, for expanded clones, a class.

13 | once | TRBJ1-6 | NA | TRBV12-3/TRBV12-4 | CASSFSANSPLHF | TGTGCCAGCAGTTTCAGTGCTAATTCACCCCTCCACTTT
17 | NA | TRBJ1-6 | NA | TRBV15 | CATSRDSAGVINSPLHF | TGTGCCACCAGCAGAGATTCGGCAGGGGTAATTAATTCACCCCTCCACTTT
12 | NA | TRBJ1-2 | NA | TRBV7-2 | CASSSSGLGYTF | TGTGCCAGCAGTTCCTCAGGGTTAGGCTACACCTTC
13 | NA | TRBJ1-1 | NA | TRBV6-2/TRBV6-3 | CASRPQGNTEAFF | TGTGCCAGCAGACCTCAGGGGAACACTGAAGCTTTCTTT
15 | NA | TRBJ2-3 | TRBD2 | TRBV11-1 | CASSLFLRGADTQYF | TGTGCCAGCAGCTTATTCCTTCGGGGGGCAGATACGCAGTATTTT
15 | NA | TRBJ2-3 | NA | TRBV3-1/TRBV3-2 | CASSVFAGSTDTQYF | TGTGCCAGCAGCGTCTTCGCGGGAAGCACAGATACGCAGTATTTT
14 | NA | TRBJ1-2 | NA | TRBV29-1 | CSVPKVQGSDGYTF | TGCAGCGTTCCGAAGGTCCAGGGCTCGGATGGCTACACCTTC
12 | NA | TRBJ2-1 | NA | TRBV4-2 | CASSQDTDEQFF | TGTGCCAGCAGCCAAGATACGGATGAGCAGTTCTTC
15 | NA | TRBJ2-2 | NA | TRBV5-4 | CASSPETANTGELFF | TGTGCCAGCAGCCCTGAAACAGCGAACACCGGGGAGCTGTTTTTT
18 | NA | TRBJ1-5 | TRBD1 | TRBV5-6 | CASSLARGRVIGNQPQHF | TGTGCCAGCAGCTTGGCCAGGGGGCGGGTTATTGGCAATCAGCCCCAGCATTTT
13 | NA | TRBJ1-5 | NA | TRBV10-3 | CAINGRRDQPQHF | TGTGCCATCAACGGTCGGAGGGATCAGCCCCAGCATTTT
14 | few | TRBJ1-4 | NA | TRBV27 | CASSPSGGWEKLFF | TGTGCCAGCAGCCCATCTGGAGGGTGGGAAAAACTGTTTTTT
14 | NA | TRBJ2-7 | TRBD1 | TRBV9 | CASSVDRGSYEQYF | TGTGCCAGCAGCGTAGACAGGGGCTCCTACGAGCAGTACTTC
14 | NA | TRBJ1-4 | TRBD1 | TRBV28 | CASRIQGPGEKLFF | TGTGCCAGCAGGATACAGGGGCCTGGGGAAAAACTGTTTTTT
15 | few | TRBJ1-6 | TRBD1 | TRBV9 | CASSGGTVGSSPLHF | TGTGCCAGCAGCGGCGGGACAGTCGGGAGTTCACCCCTCCACTTT
14 | NA | TRBJ2-3 | NA | TRBV7-2 | CASSARQSTDTQYF | TGTGCCAGCAGCGCAAGACAGAGCACAGATACGCAGTATTTT
15 | NA | TRBJ2-7 | TRBD1 | TRBV7-2 | CASSNRGGTGAEQYF | TGTGCCAGCAGCAACCGGGGCGGGACAGGGGCCGAGCAGTACTTC
13 | NA | TRBJ2-7 | TRBD1 | TRBV27 | CASRPGDRNEQYF | TGTGCCAGCAGGCCCGGGGACAGGAACGAGCAGTACTTC
13 | few | TRBJ1-2 | NA | TRBV6-5 | CASSYGTADGYTF | TGTGCCAGCAGTTACGGTACAGCGGATGGCTACACCTTC
14 | NA | TRBJ2-7 | NA | TRBV28 | CASSPGTTVYEQYF | TGTGCCAGCAGTCCCGGGACAACCGTCTACGAGCAGTACTTC
13 | once | TRBJ1-1 | NA | TRBV5-6 | CASSRQWNTEAFF | TGTGCCAGCAGCCGACAATGGAACACTGAAGCTTTCTTT
12 | NA | TRBJ2-3 | NA | TRBV29-1 | CSVERRGDTQYF | TGCAGCGTTGAGAGACGGGGGGATACGCAGTATTTT
17 | NA | TRBJ2-3 | TRBD2 | TRBV14 | CASSRFSGGRGTDTQYF | TGTGCCAGCAGCCGATTTAGCGGGGGCCGAGGCACAGATACGCAGTATTTT
13 | NA | TRBJ2-3 | NA | TRBV5-1 | CASSSTSTDTQYF | TGCGCCAGCAGCTCCACTAGCACAGATACGCAGTATTTT
14 | NA | TRBJ1-2 | TRBD1 | TRBV6-5 | CASSPRDRKIGYTF | TGTGCCAGCAGTCCTCGGGACAGGAAGATCGGCTACACCTTC
15 | NA | TRBJ1-6 | NA | TRBV19 | CASSMRQGPYSPLHF | TGTGCCAGTAGTATGAGGCAGGGGCCGTATTCACCCCTCCACTTT
13 | NA | TRBJ2-3 | TRBD1 | TRBV30 | CACQDRVTDTQYF | TGTGCCTGCCAGGACAGGGTAACAGATACGCAGTATTTT
15 | NA | TRBJ1-6 | NA | TRBV7-8 | CASSLETGDNSPLHF | TGTGCCAGCAGCTTAGAGACAGGAGATAATTCACCCCTCCACTTT
14 | NA | TRBJ1-6 | NA | TRBV5-6 | CASSQKDRGSPLHF | TGTGCCAGCAGCCAAAAAGACAGAGGATCACCCCTCCACTTT
17 | NA | TRBJ1-2 | TRBD1 | TRBV19 | CASSPHPRQGDLMKYTF | TGTGCCAGTAGTCCCCACCCACGACAGGGGGATTTAATGAAGTACACCTTC
15 | NA | TRBJ2-5 | NA | TRBV7-2 | CASSLLVYGKETQYF | TGTGCCAGCAGCTTATTAGTTTACGGGAAAGAGACCCAGTACTTC
14 | NA | TRBJ2-3 | NA | TRBV6-2/TRBV6-3 | CASSYLGLTDTQYF | TGTGCCAGCAGTTATCTCGGTCTCACAGATACGCAGTATTTT
15 | NA | TRBJ1-5 | NA | TRBV3-1/TRBV3-2 | CASSGQTGSNQPQHF | TGTGCCAGCAGCGGTCAGACGGGGTCCAATCAGCCCCAGCATTTT
15 | NA | TRBJ2-1 | TRBD1 | TRBV5-6 | CASSLYQTGGGEQFF | TGTGCCAGCAGCTTATACCAAACAGGGGGCGGTGAGCAGTTCTTC
15 | NA | TRBJ2-3 | TRBD2 | TRBV28 | CASRGGLAGADTQYF | TGTGCCAGCAGAGGGGGACTAGCGGGGGCAGATACGCAGTATTTT
14 | NA | TRBJ1-3 | NA | TRBV6-5 | CASSYGRDGNTIYF | TGTGCCAGCAGTTACGGCCGTGATGGAAACACCATATATTTT
12 | NA | TRBJ1-3 | NA | TRBV24-1 | CATSPSGNTIYF | TGTGCCACCAGCCCTTCTGGAAACACCATATATTTT
18 | once | TRBJ2-2 | TRBD1 | TRBV7-3 | CASSPGPAGGSNTGELFF | TGTGCCAGCAGCCCCGGCCCGGCAGGGGGATCGAACACCGGGGAGCTGTTTTTT
14 | NA | TRBJ2-1 | NA | TRBV21-1 | CASGGWSGRNEQFF | TGTGCCAGCGGGGGTTGGAGCGGGAGAAATGAGCAGTTCTTC
15 | NA | TRBJ2-1 | NA | TRBV5-6 | CASSFLLSSYNEQFF | TGTGCCAGCAGCTTCCTTTTGAGCTCCTACAATGAGCAGTTCTTC
13 | NA | TRBJ2-7 | TRBD1 | TRBV6-5 | CASRQGTGYEQYF | TGTGCCAGCAGACAAGGGACAGGCTACGAGCAGTACTTC
13 | once | TRBJ2-3 | TRBD1 | TRBV10-3 | CAARDRGADTQYF | TGTGCCGCCCGGGACAGGGGCGCAGATACGCAGTATTTT
16 | NA | TRBJ2-7 | NA | TRBV6-2/TRBV6-3 | CASSYSEAGSSYEQYF | TGTGCCAGCAGTTACTCGGAGGCGGGTTCCTCCTACGAGCAGTACTTC
14 | NA | TRBJ1-5 | TRBD1 | TRBV28 | CASRETGGGQPQHF | TGTGCCAGCAGAGAGACAGGGGGCGGTCAGCCCCAGCATTTT
16 | once | TRBJ1-2 | TRBD1 | TRBV5-1 | CASSLNEPGGRYGYTF | TGCGCCAGCAGCTTGAACGAACCAGGGGGCAGGTATGGCTACACCTTC
15 | NA | TRBJ1-1 | NA | TRBV7-2 | CASSLALSGFTEAFF | TGTGCCAGCAGCTTAGCATTATCGGGGTTCACTGAAGCTTTCTTT
16 | NA | TRBJ1-1 | NA | TRBV5-1 | CASSLGTDISNTEAFF | TGCGCCAGCAGCTTGGGGACAGACATTTCGAACACTGAAGCTTTCTTT
14 | NA | TRBJ1-2 | NA | TRBV7-9 | CASSLGTSNYGYTF | TGTGCCAGCAGCCTAGGAACTTCTAACTATGGCTACACCTTC
17 | NA | TRBJ2-1 | TRBD2 | TRBV5-5 | CASSLGLGGGLDNEQFF | TGTGCCAGCAGCTTGGGGCTTGGCGGGGGGCTGGACAATGAGCAGTTCTTC
16 | once | TRBJ1-6 | TRBD1 | TRBV7-9 | CASSLARDSANSPLHF | TGTGCCAGCAGCTTAGCTAGGGACAGCGCTAATTCACCCCTCCACTTT
17 | NA | TRBJ2-3 | TRBD2 | TRBV11-3 | CASSLASSGGAGDTQYF | TGTGCCAGCAGCTTAGCCTCTAGCGGGGGGGCCGGAGATACGCAGTATTTT
16 | NA | TRBJ2-1 | TRBD2 | TRBV19 | CASSRASGSGDNEQFF | TGTGCCAGTAGTCGGGCCAGCGGGAGTGGAGACAATGAGCAGTTCTTC
17 | NA | TRBJ1-6 | NA | TRBV27 | CASSFMIGSSYNSPLHF | TGTGCCAGCAGTTTTATGATAGGGAGCTCCTATAATTCACCCCTCCACTTT
14 | NA | TRBJ2-7 | TRBD1 | TRBV10-3 | CAINSDRGQNEQYF | TGTGCCATCAACTCCGACAGGGGGCAAAACGAGCAGTACTTC
19 | NA | TRBJ2-5 | TRBD2 | TRBV11-2 | CASSPSVWLAGGTQETQYF | TGTGCCAGCAGCCCATCTGTTTGGCTAGCGGGGGGGACCCAAGAGACCCAGTACTTC
17 | NA | TRBJ1-1 | NA | TRBV7-2 | CASSPIKRVQGNTEAFF | TGTGCCAGCAGCCCGATAAAAAGGGTACAGGGGAACACTGAAGCTTTCTTT
15 | once | TRBJ2-1 | TRBD2 | TRBV6-5 | CASSPWLAGYNEQFF | TGTGCCAGCAGTCCTTGGCTAGCGGGATACAATGAGCAGTTCTTC